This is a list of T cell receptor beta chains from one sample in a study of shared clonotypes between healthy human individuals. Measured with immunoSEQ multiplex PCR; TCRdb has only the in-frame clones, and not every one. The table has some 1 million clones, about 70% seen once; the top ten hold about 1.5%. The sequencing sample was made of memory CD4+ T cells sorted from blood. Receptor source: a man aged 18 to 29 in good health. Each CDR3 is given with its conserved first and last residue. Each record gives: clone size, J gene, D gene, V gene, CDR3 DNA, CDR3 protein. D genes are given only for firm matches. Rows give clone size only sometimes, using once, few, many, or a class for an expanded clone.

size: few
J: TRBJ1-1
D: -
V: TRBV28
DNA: TGTGCCAGCAGTCTAGGAGGACCGAACACTGAAGCTTTCTTT
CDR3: CASSLGGPNTEAFF

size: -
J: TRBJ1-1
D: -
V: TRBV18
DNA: TGTGCCAGCCGATATCGGGGTGGCACTGAAGCTTTCTTT
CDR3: CASRYRGGTEAFF

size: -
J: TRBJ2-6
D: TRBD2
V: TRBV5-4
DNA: TGTGCCAGCAGCTTGGCTGGCGGGAGAATTCCTTCTGGGGCCAACGTCCTGACTTTC
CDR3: CASSLAGGRIPSGANVLTF

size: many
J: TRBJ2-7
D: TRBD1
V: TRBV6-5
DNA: TGTGCCAGCAGTTCGGGACAGGGGCTTTCCTACGAGCAGTACTTC
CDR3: CASSSGQGLSYEQYF

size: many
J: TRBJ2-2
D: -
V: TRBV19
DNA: TGTGCCAGTAGTATTAAATCTCAGGGGGGCACCGGGGAGCTGTTTTTT
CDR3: CASSIKSQGGTGELFF

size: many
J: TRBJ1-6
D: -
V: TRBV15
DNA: TGTGCCACCAGCAGAGATTCTGATAATTCACCCCTCCACTTT
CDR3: CATSRDSDNSPLHF

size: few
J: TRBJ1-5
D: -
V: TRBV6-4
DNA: TGTGCCAGCAGTGCAGGGGCCGGTCAGCCCCAGCATTTT
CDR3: CASSAGAGQPQHF

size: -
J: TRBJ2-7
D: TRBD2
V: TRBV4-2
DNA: TGTGCCAGCAGCCAAGCAAGCGGGGGGGCCTACGAGCAGTACTTC
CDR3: CASSQASGGAYEQYF

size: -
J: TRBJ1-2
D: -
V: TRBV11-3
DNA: TGTGCCAGCAGCTTCAATGTAAGGGGGATGGACTATGGCTACACCTTC
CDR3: CASSFNVRGMDYGYTF

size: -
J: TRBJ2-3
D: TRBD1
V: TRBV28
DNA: TGTGCCAGCAGTTTTGGGGGACAGGCCCTTAGCACAGATACGCAGTATTTT
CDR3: CASSFGGQALSTDTQYF

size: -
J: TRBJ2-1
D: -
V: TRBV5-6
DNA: TGTGCCAGCAGCGAGGAGGGAAACAGTAAGTCCTACAATGAGCAGTTCTTC
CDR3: CASSEEGNSKSYNEQFF

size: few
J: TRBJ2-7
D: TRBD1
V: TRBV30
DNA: TGTGCCTGGAGTGTGGGGACAGGGTCCTACGAGCAGTACTTC
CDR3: CAWSVGTGSYEQYF

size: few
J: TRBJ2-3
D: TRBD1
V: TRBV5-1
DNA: TGCGCCAGCAGCTTGGTAGGCGGACAGGGGGTTTATACGCAGTATTTT
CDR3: CASSLVGGQGVYTQYF